This is a list of T cell receptor beta chains from one sample in a study of T cells in Graves' hyperthyroidism and ophthalmopathy. TCRdb re-analysed the multiplex PCR reads in MiXCR, keeping a single row per CDR3 protein. The table has approximately 400,000 distinct CDR3 sequences, approximately 15% seen once. Sequencing was performed on blood. These receptors originate from a woman under 30 with Graves' hyperthyroidism. The CDR3 runs from the conserved cysteine through the conserved F or W. D genes are given only for firm matches. Rows may omit the clone size; those that give it use once, few, many or a size class.

TRBV4-3	-	TRBJ1-2	-	CASSQDMGTNYGYTF	TGCGCCAGCAGCCAAGATATGGGGACTAACTATGGCTACACCTTC
TRBV28	many	TRBJ1-2	-	CASWTGGNYGYTF	TGTGCCAGCTGGACGGGGGGCAACTATGGCTACACCTTC
TRBV12-3/TRBV12-4	many	TRBJ1-1	-	CASSLRVITEAFF	TGTGCCAGCAGTTTGAGGGTAATCACTGAAGCTTTCTTT
TRBV6-2/TRBV6-3	many	TRBJ2-7	-	CASLTLDSYEQYF	TGTGCCAGCCTCACGTTGGACAGCTACGAGCAGTACTTC
TRBV6-2/TRBV6-3	-	TRBJ2-3	-	CASSPPGGQLDTQYF	TGTGCCAGCAGCCCGCCCGGGGGGCAACTTGATACGCAGTATTTT
TRBV7-2	-	TRBJ2-3	TRBD1	CASSFSGQGDLAQPTDTQYF	TGTGCCAGCAGCTTTTCGGGACAGGGGGACCTCGCGCAACCCACAGATACGCAGTATTTT
TRBV7-2	many	TRBJ1-1	-	CASSLAGRGAEAFF	TGTGCCAGCAGCTTAGCAGGGCGGGGGGCTGAAGCTTTCTTT
TRBV19	-	TRBJ1-1	-	CASSMRREAFF	TGTGCCAGTAGTATGCGGCGAGAAGCTTTCTTT
TRBV5-1	-	TRBJ2-1	TRBD2	CASSLGLAGGYEQFF	TGCGCCAGCAGCTTGGGGCTAGCGGGAGGTTATGAGCAGTTCTTC
TRBV7-6	-	TRBJ1-6	TRBD1	CASRGGGGPPLHF	TGTGCCAGCAGAGGAGGGGGCGGTCCGCCCCTCCACTTT
TRBV20-1	many	TRBJ2-7	TRBD1	CSARVPGQASYEQYF	TGCAGTGCTAGAGTACCGGGACAGGCTTCCTACGAGCAGTACTTC
TRBV10-3	many	TRBJ2-5	TRBD2	CAISFGGDRQETQYF	TGTGCCATCAGCTTTGGGGGGGATCGCCAAGAGACCCAGTACTTC
TRBV7-9	many	TRBJ1-2	-	CASSSRSALDGYTF	TGTGCCAGCAGCTCGCGTTCGGCCCTAGATGGCTACACCTTC
TRBV25-1	-	TRBJ2-6	-	CASSTGGTSGANVLTF	TGTGCCAGCAGTACCGGGGGGACATCTGGGGCCAACGTCCTGACTTTC
TRBV29-1	few	TRBJ1-2	TRBD1	CSVGTGANYGYTF	TGCAGCGTCGGGACAGGGGCCAACTATGGCTACACCTTC
TRBV6-1	-	TRBJ2-1	-	CASSPPPRKSSYNEQFF	TGTGCCAGCAGTCCGCCTCCGAGAAAGAGCTCCTACAATGAGCAGTTCTTC
TRBV7-6	-	TRBJ1-6	-	CASSLVASGSSPLHF	TGTGCCAGCAGCTTAGTGGCCTCCGGGAGCTCACCCCTCCACTTT
TRBV7-2	-	TRBJ1-5	-	CASSQEVGRGGGNQPQHF	TGTGCCAGCAGTCAGGAAGTGGGGCGGGGGGGCGGCAATCAGCCCCAGCATTTT
TRBV7-9	-	TRBJ1-1	-	CVTRDPMNTEAFF	TGTGTTACCCGGGATCCTATGAACACTGAAGCTTTCTTT
TRBV12-3/TRBV12-4	-	TRBJ1-4	-	CASSSLAGNEKLFF	TGTGCCAGCAGTTCATTGGCGGGTAATGAAAAACTGTTTTTT
TRBV12-3/TRBV12-4	many	TRBJ2-3	TRBD2	CASSYRRGSGGARGDTQYF	TGTGCCAGCAGTTACCGCCGGGGTAGCGGGGGGGCCCGCGGAGATACGCAGTATTTT
TRBV7-8	-	TRBJ2-7	-	CASSLDGTGTYEQYF	TGTGCCAGCAGCTTAGATGGGACGGGAACCTACGAGCAGTACTTC
TRBV5-4	-	TRBJ2-5	-	CASSLLWDQETQYF	TGTGCCAGCAGCTTATTGTGGGATCAAGAGACCCAGTACTTC
TRBV28	few	TRBJ2-7	TRBD2	CASSRTSGRTFEQYF	TGTGCCAGCAGTAGGACTAGCGGGAGGACCTTCGAGCAGTACTTC
TRBV5-1	-	TRBJ2-1	-	CASMSSGGSSYNEQFF	TGCGCCAGCATGAGTTCCGGAGGTAGCTCCTACAATGAGCAGTTCTTC
TRBV28	few	TRBJ2-3	-	CASRLHRGGGTDTQYF	TGTGCCAGCAGGCTTCACAGGGGCGGGGGCACAGATACGCAGTATTTT
TRBV19	-	TRBJ1-1	-	CASSNPGRAVNTEAFF	TGTGCCAGTAGTAATCCAGGGCGTGCGGTGAACACTGAAGCTTTCTTT
TRBV11-2	few	TRBJ2-3	-	CASSLGTLRVDTQYF	TGTGCCAGCAGCTTAGGGACCCTAAGGGTAGATACGCAGTATTTT
TRBV10-3	few	TRBJ2-7	TRBD1	CAIGTGLEQYF	TGTGCCATCGGGACAGGTCTCGAGCAGTACTTC
TRBV2	-	TRBJ2-7	-	CASSSYLYYEQYF	TGTGCCAGCAGTTCATACCTCTACTACGAGCAGTACTTC
TRBV28	few	TRBJ1-3	TRBD1	CASRPTGVSGNTIYF	TGTGCCAGCAGACCGACAGGGGTCTCTGGAAACACCATATATTTT
TRBV2	many	TRBJ1-2	-	CASTEISWAANTF	TGTGCCAGCACCGAGATAAGCTGGGCAGCGAACACCTTC
TRBV7-2	many	TRBJ2-3	TRBD2	CASSPRATSGGSLQYF	TGTGCCAGCAGCCCTAGGGCGACTAGCGGGGGTTCTCTGCAGTATTTT
TRBV6-2/TRBV6-3	many	TRBJ2-5	-	CASSYSGIQETQYF	TGTGCCAGCAGTTACTCCGGGATACAAGAGACCCAGTACTTC
TRBV20-1	-	TRBJ2-7	TRBD1	CSAWKGQGIYEQYF	TGCAGTGCTTGGAAGGGACAGGGGATTTACGAGCAGTACTTC
TRBV27	many	TRBJ2-1	-	CASSSIQGQIYNEQFF	TGTGCCAGCAGTTCAATACAGGGACAAATCTACAATGAGCAGTTCTTC
TRBV9	-	TRBJ1-2	-	CASSVTLNYGYTF	TGTGCCAGCAGCGTAACCCTTAACTATGGCTACACCTTC
TRBV5-1	many	TRBJ2-3	-	CASGTGDTQYF	TGCGCCAGCGGGACGGGGGATACGCAGTATTTT
TRBV28	many	TRBJ1-5	-	CASSLIRIRAGPNQPQHF	TGTGCCAGCAGTTTAATACGAATCCGGGCAGGCCCTAATCAGCCCCAGCATTTT
TRBV7-9	many	TRBJ2-5	-	CASSLGWTAIKETQYF	TGTGCCAGCAGCTTAGGGTGGACTGCCATAAAAGAGACCCAGTACTTC
TRBV28	many	TRBJ2-3	TRBD2	CASSSQLTSGSTDTQYF	TGTGCCAGCAGTTCGCAGCTGACTAGCGGTAGCACAGATACGCAGTATTTT
TRBV7-9	many	TRBJ1-1	TRBD1	CASSPSRGLGNTEAFF	TGTGCCAGCAGCCCCAGTAGGGGGCTAGGGAACACTGAAGCTTTCTTT
TRBV11-2	many	TRBJ2-7	TRBD1	CASSPISRQGGYEQYF	TGTGCCAGCAGCCCCATTTCCCGACAGGGTGGGTACGAGCAGTACTTC
TRBV19	-	TRBJ1-2	-	CASSVPSGVYGYTF	TGTGCCAGTAGTGTCCCTTCGGGGGTCTATGGCTACACCTTC
TRBV19	few	TRBJ2-2	-	CASLGATGELFF	TGTGCCAGTCTGGGGGCCACCGGGGAGCTGTTTTTT
TRBV5-1	many	TRBJ1-1	-	CASGVKGQGTEAFF	TGCGCCAGCGGGGTGAAGGGGCAGGGCACTGAAGCTTTCTTT
TRBV9	many	TRBJ2-1	-	CASSPSPVDNEQFF	TGTGCCAGCAGCCCCTCCCCGGTGGACAATGAGCAGTTCTTC
TRBV7-3	few	TRBJ2-1	TRBD1	CASSTDRVGNEQFF	TGTGCCAGCAGCACGGACAGGGTGGGCAATGAGCAGTTCTTC
TRBV27	-	TRBJ1-2	TRBD1	CASSLLTGRMNYGYTF	TGTGCCAGCAGTCTCCTGACAGGGCGGATGAACTATGGCTACACCTTC
TRBV7-2	many	TRBJ1-2	-	CASSPSPAALNYGYTF	TGTGCCAGCAGCCCTTCGCCGGCAGCCCTTAACTATGGCTACACCTTC